These 12 T cell receptor beta chains share one sample of origin, sequenced in a study of T cells and Merkel cell carcinoma outcomes. The assay was immunoSEQ multiplex PCR, and TCRdb's table has in-frame clones only and misses some. There are about 1,300 clones in the sample; 75% to 95% occur only once, and roughly 4.5% lies in the top ten. Input material: tumor tissue from Merkel cell carcinoma. The source of these receptors is a human donor with Merkel cell carcinoma.

This rearrangement joins TRBV7-2 to TRBJ2-1; 9 bases map to TRBD2. This CDR3 region has 14 residues. The J segment lost 6 bases and the V segment lost 5 bases, leaving 5 bases of the junction unmatched. Germline V gene sequence: CDR1 SGHTA, CDR2 FQGNSA. CDR3 amino acids: CASSPGTSSNEQFF. CDR3 DNA sequence: TGTGCCAGCAGCCCCGGGACTAGCAGCAATGAGCAGTTCTTC.

This sequence joins TRBV7-6 and TRBJ1-3; D remains unclear. Per germline, CDR1 SGHVS and CDR2 FNYEAQ. V was clipped by 1 base and J by 4 bases, with 2 bases between them. This CDR3 comprises 12 residues. The CDR3 DNA follows: TGTGCCAGCAGCTTAGGGGGAAACACCATATATTTT. Translation gives CASSLGGNTIYF.

This clone was detected only once. The chain links TRBV5-1 to TRBJ2-5; 7 positions match TRBD1. The CDR3 has 15 amino acids. V dropped 2 bases and J dropped 5; count of bases not matched to a gene: 9. Germline V gene sequence: CDR1 SGHRS, CDR2 YFSETQ. The CDR3 nucleotides are TGCGCCAGCAGCTTAAGGGCAGGGGGAGATGAGACCCAGTACTTC. Translation gives CASSLRAGGDETQYF. The variable domain in full, completed from reference TRBV5-1 and TRBJ2-5, reads KAGVTQTPRYLIKTRGQQVTLSCSPISGHRSVSWYQQTPGQGLQFLFEYFSETQRNKGNFPGRFSGRQFSNSRSEMNVSTLELGDSALYLCASSLRAGGDETQYFGPGTRLLVL.

The chain uses TRBV7-3 and TRBJ1-2; no clear D. The V and J ends lost 5 bases and 4 bases respectively, with 23 bases between them. CDR1 is SGHTA and CDR2 is FQGTGA in the germline V gene. The CDR3 covers 17 residues. CDR3 sequence (DNA): TGTGCCAGCAGCAAACACCCTCGGCAGATGGGAGTCTATGGCTACACCTTC. Translated: CASSKHPRQMGVYGYTF.

This clone appeared once. The chain couples TRBV5-6 to TRBJ1-5; D unresolved. This CDR3 comprises 14 residues. V shed 0 bases and J shed 2 bases, with 6 bases lying between them. Germline CDR1 is SGHDT and CDR2 is YYEEEE. CDR3: CASSLVDGNQPQHF. The CDR3 bases are TGTGCCAGCAGCTTGGTCGATGGCAATCAGCCCCAGCATTTT.

The CDR3 region is CASSELGQGGTGELFF. DNA of the CDR3: TGTGCCAGCAGCGAACTAGGACAGGGCGGCACCGGGGAGCTGTTTTTT. This chain connects TRBV7-9 to TRBJ2-2; 8 nucleotides line up with TRBD1. V gave up 5 bases and J gave up 4 bases; unmatched junction bases: 9. The germline CDR1 and CDR2 sequences are SEHNR and FQNEAQ (reference sequence). CDR3 size: 16 residues.

J is TRBJ2-2 and V is TRBV2, with D unclear. The CDR3 totals 13 residues. Germline V gives CDR1 SNHLY, CDR2 FYNNEI. V lost 5 bases, J lost 6 bases, and 10 bases lay in between. CDR3 coding DNA: TGTGCCAGCAGTCGAGGCGCGGCCGGGGAGCTGTTTTTT. This gives the protein CASSRGAAGELFF.

The gene calls are TRBV2 and TRBJ1-2; a possible D gene is TRBD1 (5 bases). Looked up from germline, CDR1 is SNHLY and CDR2 is FYNNEI. The CDR3 sequence is 13 residues long. With 10 bases removed from V and 5 bases from J, the gap between germline ends came to 17 bases. Here the CDR3 reads CAILRQILYGYTF. For the CDR3, the DNA is TGTGCCATCCTCCGACAGATACTATATGGCTACACCTTC.

As DNA, the CDR3 is TGCGCCAGCAGTCTGGGGGACAGGGCGTCAGATACGCAGTATTTT. As protein: CASSLGDRASDTQYF. The V gene is TRBV5-1, the J gene TRBJ2-3, with 9 bases fitting TRBD1. With 5 bases clipped from V and 4 bases from J, the junction kept 8 bases outside the gene matches. The CDR3 contains 15 residues. Germline V lookup: CDR1 SGHRS, CDR2 YFSETQ. Full variable domain (missing parts from reference TRBV5-1 and TRBJ2-3): KAGVTQTPRYLIKTRGQQVTLSCSPISGHRSVSWYQQTPGQGLQFLFEYFSETQRNKGNFPGRFSGRQFSNSRSEMNVSTLELGDSALYLCASSLGDRASDTQYFGPGTRLTVL.

The chain recombines TRBV6-5 with TRBJ2-7; no clear D gene. Germline V gene lookup returns CDR1 MNHEY and CDR2 SVGAGI. The CDR3 is made up of 13 amino acids. Between the trimmed V and J ends, which lost 5 bases and 5 bases, there was a span of 13 bases. The CDR3 sequence: CASSKREYDEQYF. CDR3 bases: TGTGCCAGCAGTAAACGAGAGTACGACGAGCAGTACTTC.

Note on this clone: An end of the junction does not agree with germline; a read error may underlie this. The chain links TRBV7-3 to TRBJ2-7, with D perhaps TRBD2 (6 bases). The germline CDR1 and CDR2 sequences are SGHTA and FQGTGA. This CDR3 region has 16 residues. Written as DNA, the CDR3 is TGTGTCAGCAGCTCCCCCCCGCCGGGAGCTACCTACGAGCAGTACTTC. Protein: CVSSSPPPGATYEQYF.

The chain links TRBV27 to TRBJ1-2, with a tentative D call TRBD1 (6 bases). The germline CDR1 and CDR2 sequences are MNHEY and SMNVEV (reference sequence). CDR3 length equals 12 residues. Trimming took 7 bases from V and 8 from J, leaving 14 bases between them. CDR3 in amino acids: CASKDRLEGYTF. The CDR3 nucleotides are TGTGCCAGCAAGGACAGACTCGAGGGCTACACCTTC.